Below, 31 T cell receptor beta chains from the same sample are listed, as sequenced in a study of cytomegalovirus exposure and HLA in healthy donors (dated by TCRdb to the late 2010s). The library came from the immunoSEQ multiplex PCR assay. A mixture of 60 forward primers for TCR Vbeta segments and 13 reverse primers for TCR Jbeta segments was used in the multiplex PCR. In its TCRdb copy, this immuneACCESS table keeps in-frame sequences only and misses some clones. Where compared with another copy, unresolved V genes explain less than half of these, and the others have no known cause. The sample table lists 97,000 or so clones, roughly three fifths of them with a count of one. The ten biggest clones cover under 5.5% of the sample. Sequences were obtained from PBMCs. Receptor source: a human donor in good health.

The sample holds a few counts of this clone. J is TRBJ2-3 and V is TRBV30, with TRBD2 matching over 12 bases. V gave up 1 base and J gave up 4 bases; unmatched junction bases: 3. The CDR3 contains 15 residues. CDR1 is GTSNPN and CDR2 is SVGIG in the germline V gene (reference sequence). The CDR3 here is CAWSARTSGADTQYF. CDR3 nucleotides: TGTGCCTGGAGTGCGAGGACTAGCGGGGCAGATACGCAGTATTTT. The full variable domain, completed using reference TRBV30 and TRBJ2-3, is SQTIHQWPATLVQPVGSPLSLECTVEGTSNPNLYWYRQAAGRGLQLLFYSVGIGQISSEVPQNLSASRPQDRQFILSSKKLLLSDSGFYLCAWSARTSGADTQYFGPGTRLTVL.

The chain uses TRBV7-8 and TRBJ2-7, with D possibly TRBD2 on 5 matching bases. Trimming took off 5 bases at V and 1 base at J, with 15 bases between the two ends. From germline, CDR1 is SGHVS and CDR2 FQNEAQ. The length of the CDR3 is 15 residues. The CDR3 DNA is TGTGCCAGCAGCCCCCCGAATCGGGGATCCTACGAGCAGTACTTC. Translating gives CASSPPNRGSYEQYF.

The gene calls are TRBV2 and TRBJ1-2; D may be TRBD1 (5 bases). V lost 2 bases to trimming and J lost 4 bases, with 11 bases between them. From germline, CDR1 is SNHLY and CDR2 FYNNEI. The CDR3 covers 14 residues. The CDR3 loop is CASSEWGGTYGYTF. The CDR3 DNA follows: TGTGCCAGCAGTGAATGGGGGGGTACCTATGGCTACACCTTC.

The CDR3 sequence: CASSGVPQGLNTEAFF. DNA of the CDR3: TGTGCCAGCAGCGGGGTACCGCAGGGCCTGAACACTGAAGCTTTCTTT. The chain has TRBV5-6 and TRBJ1-1, with TRBD1 as a possible D gene (5 bases). Looked up from germline, CDR1 is SGHDT and CDR2 is YYEEEE. CDR3 length equals 16 residues. Trimming shortened V by 4 bases and J by 0 bases, and 16 bases separated the two germline ends. The complete variable domain, with remaining parts taken from reference TRBV5-6 and TRBJ1-1, reads DAGVTQSPTHLIKTRGQQVTLRCSPKSGHDTVSWYQQALGQGPQFIFQYYEEEERQRGNFPDRFSGHQFPNYSSELNVNALLLGDSALYLCASSGVPQGLNTEAFFGQGTRLTVV.

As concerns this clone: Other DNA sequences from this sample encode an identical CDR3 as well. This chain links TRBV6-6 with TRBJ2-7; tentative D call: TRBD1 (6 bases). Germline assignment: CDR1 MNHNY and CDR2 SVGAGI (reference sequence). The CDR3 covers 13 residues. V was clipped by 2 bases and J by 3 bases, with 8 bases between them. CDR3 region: CASSYRDNYEQYF. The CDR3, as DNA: TGTGCCAGCAGTTACCGGGACAACTACGAGCAGTACTTC.

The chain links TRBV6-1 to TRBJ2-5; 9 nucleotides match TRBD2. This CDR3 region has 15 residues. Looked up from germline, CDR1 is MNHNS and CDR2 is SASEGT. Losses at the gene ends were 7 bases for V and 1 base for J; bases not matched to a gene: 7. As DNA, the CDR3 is TGTGCCAGCACCCTACTAGCGGGTATCCAAGAGACCCAGTACTTC. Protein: CASTLLAGIQETQYF.

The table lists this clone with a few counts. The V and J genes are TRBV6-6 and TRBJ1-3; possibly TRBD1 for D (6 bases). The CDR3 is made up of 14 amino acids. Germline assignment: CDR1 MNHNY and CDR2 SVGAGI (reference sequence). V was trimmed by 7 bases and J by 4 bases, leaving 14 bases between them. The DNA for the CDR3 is TGTGCCAGCACCCCTGCAGGGGCAGGAAACACCATATATTTT. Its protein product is CASTPAGAGNTIYF.

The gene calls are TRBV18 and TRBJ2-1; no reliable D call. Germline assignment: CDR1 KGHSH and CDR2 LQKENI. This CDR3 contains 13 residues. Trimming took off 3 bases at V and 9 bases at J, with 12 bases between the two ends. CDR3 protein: CASSPSDFREQFF. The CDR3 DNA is TGTGCCAGCTCACCTTCAGATTTTCGTGAGCAGTTCTTC.

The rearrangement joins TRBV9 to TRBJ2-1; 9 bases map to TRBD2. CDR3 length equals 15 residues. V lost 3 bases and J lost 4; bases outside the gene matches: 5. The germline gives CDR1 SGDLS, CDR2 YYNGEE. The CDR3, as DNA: TGTGCCAGCAGCGCCCCTAGCGGGGAATACAATGAGCAGTTCTTC. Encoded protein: CASSAPSGEYNEQFF.

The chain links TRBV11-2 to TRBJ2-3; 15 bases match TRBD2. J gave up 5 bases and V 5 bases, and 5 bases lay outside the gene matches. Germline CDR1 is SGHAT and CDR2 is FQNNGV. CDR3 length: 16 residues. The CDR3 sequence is CASSLGLAGGGDTQYF. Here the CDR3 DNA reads TGTGCCAGCAGCCTGGGACTAGCGGGAGGAGGAGATACGCAGTATTTT.

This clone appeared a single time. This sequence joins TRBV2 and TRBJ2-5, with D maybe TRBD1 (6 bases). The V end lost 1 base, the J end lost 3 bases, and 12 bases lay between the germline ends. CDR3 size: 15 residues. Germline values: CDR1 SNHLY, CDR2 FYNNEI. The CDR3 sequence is CASSEGTGTKETQYF. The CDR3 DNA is TGTGCCAGCAGTGAAGGAACGGGGACAAAAGAGACCCAGTACTTC.

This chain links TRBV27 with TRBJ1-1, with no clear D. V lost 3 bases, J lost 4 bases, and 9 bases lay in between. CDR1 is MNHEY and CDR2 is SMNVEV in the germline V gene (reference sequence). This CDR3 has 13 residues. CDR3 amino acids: CASSLPGSTEAFF. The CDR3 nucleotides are TGTGCCAGCAGTTTGCCCGGGAGCACTGAAGCTTTCTTT.

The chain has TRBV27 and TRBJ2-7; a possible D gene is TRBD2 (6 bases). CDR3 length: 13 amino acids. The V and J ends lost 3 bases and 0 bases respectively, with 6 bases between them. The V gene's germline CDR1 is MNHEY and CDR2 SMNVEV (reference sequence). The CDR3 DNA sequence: TGTGCCAGCAGTTTGGGGGGCTCCTACGAGCAGTACTTC. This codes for CASSLGGSYEQYF.

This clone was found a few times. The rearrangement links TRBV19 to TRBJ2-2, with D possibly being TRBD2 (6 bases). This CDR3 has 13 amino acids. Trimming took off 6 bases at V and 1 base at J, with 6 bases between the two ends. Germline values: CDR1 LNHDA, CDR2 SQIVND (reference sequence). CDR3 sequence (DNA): TGTGCCAGTAGGGGAGGGAACACCGGGGAGCTGTTTTTT. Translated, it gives CASRGGNTGELFF.

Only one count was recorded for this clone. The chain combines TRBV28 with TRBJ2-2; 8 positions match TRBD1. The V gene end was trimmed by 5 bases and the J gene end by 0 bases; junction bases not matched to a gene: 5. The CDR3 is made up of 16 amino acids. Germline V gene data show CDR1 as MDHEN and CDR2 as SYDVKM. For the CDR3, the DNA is TGTGCCAGCAGTCCCCCAGGGGGCACGAACACCGGGGAGCTGTTTTTT. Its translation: CASSPPGGTNTGELFF.

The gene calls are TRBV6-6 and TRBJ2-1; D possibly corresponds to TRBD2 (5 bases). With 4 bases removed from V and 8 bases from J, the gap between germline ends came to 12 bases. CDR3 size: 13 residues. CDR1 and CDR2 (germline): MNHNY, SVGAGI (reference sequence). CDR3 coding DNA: TGTGCCAGCAGTTCACAAACGCGGGATGAGCAGTTCTTC. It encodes CASSSQTRDEQFF.

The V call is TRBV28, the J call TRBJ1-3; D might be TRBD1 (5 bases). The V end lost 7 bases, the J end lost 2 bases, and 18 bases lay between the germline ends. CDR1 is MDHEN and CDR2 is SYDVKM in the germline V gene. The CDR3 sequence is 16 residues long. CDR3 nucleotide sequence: TGTGCCAGCAATCTATCGGGGGTGGCCGCTGGAAACACCATATATTTT. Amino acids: CASNLSGVAAGNTIYF.

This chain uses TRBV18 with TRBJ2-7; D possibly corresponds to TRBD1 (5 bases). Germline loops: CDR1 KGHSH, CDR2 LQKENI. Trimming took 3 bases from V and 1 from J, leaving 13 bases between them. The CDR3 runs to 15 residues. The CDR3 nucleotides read TGTGCCAGCTCACCTAGTCAGGGTATGTCCTACGAGCAGTACTTC. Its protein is CASSPSQGMSYEQYF.

In DNA form, the CDR3 reads TGTGCCAGCAGCCCAGACTGGGGAGGGTACGAGCAGTACTTC. Residues: CASSPDWGGYEQYF. The gene calls are TRBV11-2 and TRBJ2-7; 7 positions agree with TRBD2. This CDR3 region has 14 residues. Germline CDR1 reads SGHAT; CDR2 reads FQNNGV. V lost 5 bases and J lost 4; bases outside the gene matches: 8.

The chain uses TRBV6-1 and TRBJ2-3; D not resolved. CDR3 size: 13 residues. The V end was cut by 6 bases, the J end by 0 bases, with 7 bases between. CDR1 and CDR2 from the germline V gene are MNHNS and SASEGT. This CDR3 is CASRQASTDTQYF. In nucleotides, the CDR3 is TGTGCCAGCAGGCAGGCTAGCACAGATACGCAGTATTTT.

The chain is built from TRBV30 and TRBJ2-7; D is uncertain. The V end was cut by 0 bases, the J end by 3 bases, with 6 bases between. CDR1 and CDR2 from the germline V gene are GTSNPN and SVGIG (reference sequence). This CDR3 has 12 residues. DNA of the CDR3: TGTGCCTGGAGTGTCGCCGGCTACGAGCAGTACTTC. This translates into CAWSVAGYEQYF.

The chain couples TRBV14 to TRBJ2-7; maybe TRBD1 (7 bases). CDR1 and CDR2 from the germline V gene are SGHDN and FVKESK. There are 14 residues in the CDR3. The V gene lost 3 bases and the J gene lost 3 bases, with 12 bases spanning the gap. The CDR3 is CASSHSGGLYEQYF. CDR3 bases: TGTGCCAGCAGCCACTCAGGGGGGCTCTACGAGCAGTACTTC.

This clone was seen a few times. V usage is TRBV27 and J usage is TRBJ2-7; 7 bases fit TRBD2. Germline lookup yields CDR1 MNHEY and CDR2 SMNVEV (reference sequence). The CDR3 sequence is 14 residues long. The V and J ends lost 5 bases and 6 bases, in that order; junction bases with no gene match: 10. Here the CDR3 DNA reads TGTGCCAGCAGTCCCCGGGGGGTGGGAGGCGAGCAGTACTTC. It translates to CASSPRGVGGEQYF.

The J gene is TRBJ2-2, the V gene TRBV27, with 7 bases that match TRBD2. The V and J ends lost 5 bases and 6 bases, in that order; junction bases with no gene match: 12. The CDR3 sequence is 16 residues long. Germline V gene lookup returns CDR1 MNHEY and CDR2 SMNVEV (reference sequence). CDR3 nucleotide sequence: TGTGCCAGCAGTCCCCGGGCTAGCGGCAGTCCCGGGGAGCTGTTTTTT. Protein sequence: CASSPRASGSPGELFF.

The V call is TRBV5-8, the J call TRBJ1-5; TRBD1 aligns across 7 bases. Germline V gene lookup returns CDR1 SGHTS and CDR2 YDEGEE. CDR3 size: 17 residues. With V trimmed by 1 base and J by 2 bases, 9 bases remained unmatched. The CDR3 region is CASSLNRGEGGNQPQHF. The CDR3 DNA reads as TGTGCCAGCAGCTTGAACAGGGGTGAGGGGGGCAATCAGCCCCAGCATTTT. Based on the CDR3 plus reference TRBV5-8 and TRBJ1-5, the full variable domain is EAGVTQSPTHLIKTRGQQATLRCSPISGHTSVYWYQQALGLGLQFLLWYDEGEERNRGNFPPRFSGRQFPNYSSELNVNALELEDSALYLCASSLNRGEGGNQPQHFGDGTRLSIL.

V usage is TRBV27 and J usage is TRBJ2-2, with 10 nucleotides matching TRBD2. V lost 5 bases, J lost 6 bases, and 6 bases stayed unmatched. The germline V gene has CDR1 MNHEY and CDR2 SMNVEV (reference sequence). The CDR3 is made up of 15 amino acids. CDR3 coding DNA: TGTGCCAGCAGTACCCTAGCGGGAGACCCCGGGGAGCTGTTTTTT. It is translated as CASSTLAGDPGELFF.

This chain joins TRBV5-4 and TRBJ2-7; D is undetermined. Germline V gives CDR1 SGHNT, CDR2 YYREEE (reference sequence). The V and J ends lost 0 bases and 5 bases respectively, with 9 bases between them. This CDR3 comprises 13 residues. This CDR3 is CASSLGLLDEQYF. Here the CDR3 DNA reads TGTGCCAGCAGCTTGGGACTTTTAGACGAGCAGTACTTC.

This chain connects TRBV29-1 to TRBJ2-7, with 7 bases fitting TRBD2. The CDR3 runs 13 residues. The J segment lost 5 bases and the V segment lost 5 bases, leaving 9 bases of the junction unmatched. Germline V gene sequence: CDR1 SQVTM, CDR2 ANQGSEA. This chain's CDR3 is CSVTGGRTDEQYF. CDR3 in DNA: TGCAGCGTTACCGGCGGGAGAACGGACGAGCAGTACTTC.

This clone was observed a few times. In DNA, the CDR3 is TGCAGCGTTAGGACAGGGGCGAACACCGGGGAGCTGTTTTTT. Its translation: CSVRTGANTGELFF. The rearrangement links TRBV29-1 to TRBJ2-2; 9 bases agree with TRBD1. The CDR3 is made up of 14 amino acids. The junction had 1 base not matched to a gene; V was cut back by 5 bases and J by 0 bases. The germline V gene has CDR1 SQVTM and CDR2 ANQGSEA.

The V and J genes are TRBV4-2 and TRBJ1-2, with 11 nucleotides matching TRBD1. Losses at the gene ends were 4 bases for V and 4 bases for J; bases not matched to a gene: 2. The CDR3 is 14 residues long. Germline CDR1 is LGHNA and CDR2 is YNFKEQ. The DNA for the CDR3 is TGTGCCAGCAGCCCGGGACAGGGGGGCTATGGCTACACCTTC. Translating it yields CASSPGQGGYGYTF.

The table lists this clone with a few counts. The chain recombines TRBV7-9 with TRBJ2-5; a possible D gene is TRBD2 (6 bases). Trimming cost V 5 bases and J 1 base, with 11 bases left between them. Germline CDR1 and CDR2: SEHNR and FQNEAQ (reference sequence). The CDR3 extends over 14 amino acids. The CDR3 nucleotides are TGTGCCAGCAGCCCTGGGACTCTCCAAGAGACCCAGTACTTC. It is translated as CASSPGTLQETQYF.